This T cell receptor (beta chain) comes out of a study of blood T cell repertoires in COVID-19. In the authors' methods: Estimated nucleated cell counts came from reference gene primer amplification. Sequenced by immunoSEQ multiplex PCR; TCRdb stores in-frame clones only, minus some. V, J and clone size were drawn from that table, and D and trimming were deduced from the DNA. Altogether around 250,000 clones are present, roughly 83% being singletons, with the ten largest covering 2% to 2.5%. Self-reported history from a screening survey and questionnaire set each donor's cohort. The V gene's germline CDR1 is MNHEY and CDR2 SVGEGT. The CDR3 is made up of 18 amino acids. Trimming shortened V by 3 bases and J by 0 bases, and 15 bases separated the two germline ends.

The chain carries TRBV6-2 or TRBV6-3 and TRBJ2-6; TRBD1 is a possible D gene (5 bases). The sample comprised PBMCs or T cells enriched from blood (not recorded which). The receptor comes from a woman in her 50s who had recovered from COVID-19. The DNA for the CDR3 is TGTGCCAGCAGTTATACCGACAAGGGGATCTCTGGGGCCAACGTCCTGACTTTC. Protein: CASSYTDKGISGANVLTF.